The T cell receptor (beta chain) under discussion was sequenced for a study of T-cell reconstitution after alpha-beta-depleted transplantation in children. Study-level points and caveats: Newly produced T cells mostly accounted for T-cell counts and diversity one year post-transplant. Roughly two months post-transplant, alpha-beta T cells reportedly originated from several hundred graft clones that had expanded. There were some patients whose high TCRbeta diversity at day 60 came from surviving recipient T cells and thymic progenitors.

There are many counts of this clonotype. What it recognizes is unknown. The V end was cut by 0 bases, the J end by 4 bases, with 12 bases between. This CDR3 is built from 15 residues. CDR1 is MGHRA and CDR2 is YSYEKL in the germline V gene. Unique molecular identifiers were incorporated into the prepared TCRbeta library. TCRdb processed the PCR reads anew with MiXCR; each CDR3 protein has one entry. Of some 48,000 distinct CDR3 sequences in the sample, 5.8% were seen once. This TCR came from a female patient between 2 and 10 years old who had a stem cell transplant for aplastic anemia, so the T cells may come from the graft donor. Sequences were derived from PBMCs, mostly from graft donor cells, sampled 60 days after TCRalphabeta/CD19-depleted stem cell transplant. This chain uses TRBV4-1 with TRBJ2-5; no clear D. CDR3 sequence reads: CASSQDSRARETQYF. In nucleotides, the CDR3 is TGCGCCAGCAGCCAAGACAGTAGGGCCCGAGAGACCCAGTACTTC.